This TCR beta chain was identified in a study of T cell repertoires in cytomegalovirus infection. Notes on this clonotype: The antigen remains unidentified.

One entry per CDR3 protein results from TCRdb running MiXCR on the reads. The sample includes more than 300,000 distinct CDR3 sequences, about 35% seen only once; the top ten take roughly 13%. The CDR3 runs to 17 residues. Germline lookup yields CDR1 SNHLY and CDR2 FYNNEI. V lost 4 bases and J 0 bases, leaving 16 bases between the germline ends. The sample consisted of cultured PBMCs, taken from culture after CMV antigen stimulation. This chain joins TRBV2 and TRBJ2-1; D remains ambiguous. The sequence came from a human donor in good health (CMV status not recorded). Some clones in this sample may be carry-over from other donors' samples. The CDR3 region is CASSGLEGINSYNEQFF. CDR3 DNA sequence: TGTGCCAGCAGTGGCCTAGAAGGAATTAACTCCTACAATGAGCAGTTCTTC.